One and the same sample provided the 18 T cell receptor beta chains below, sequenced in a study of blood T cell repertoires in COVID-19. The data were produced by immunoSEQ multiplex PCR, yet TCRdb's version contains in-frame clones alone and is incomplete. This table has about 400,000 clones, around nine tenths appearing once. The specimen sequenced was PBMCs or T cells enriched from blood (not recorded which). The receptors here all came from a woman younger than 30 with acute COVID-19.

V and J are TRBV28 and TRBJ1-1; 7 bases match TRBD1. CDR1 is MDHEN and CDR2 is SYDVKM in the germline V gene. V lost 7 bases and J lost 8; bases outside the gene matches: 31. There are 20 residues in the CDR3. CDR3 coding DNA: TGTGCCAGCACCCTCACAGGGGTCTCATTTCGCTTTCTCGAAAATTCGGAAGCTTTCTTT. Translating it yields CASTLTGVSFRFLENSEAFF.

J is TRBJ1-2 and V is TRBV2; 11 positions match TRBD1. This CDR3 region has 16 residues. Germline CDR1 reads SNHLY; CDR2 reads FYNNEI. V shed 3 bases, J shed 7 bases, and the junction held 10 bases outside the gene matches. The CDR3 coding sequence is TGTGCCAGCAGTGAGGGACAGGGGGAAAGTGTAAGTGGCTACACCTTC. Its protein is CASSEGQGESVSGYTF.

This clone was found a few times. The V and J genes are TRBV11-1 and TRBJ2-7; 7 bases match TRBD1. This CDR3 comprises 15 residues. Germline V gene sequence: CDR1 SGHAT, CDR2 FQDESV (reference sequence). V shed 6 bases and J 2 bases; nucleotides not matched to a gene: 10. CDR3 DNA sequence: TGTGCCAGCAGGCTCGACCCGGGACAGACCTACGAGCAGTACTTC. It encodes CASRLDPGQTYEQYF.

The CDR3 sequence: CASSRQGQFEAFF. DNA of the CDR3: TGTGCCAGCAGCCGGCAGGGACAGTTTGAAGCTTTCTTT. The chain joins TRBV11-2 to TRBJ1-1; 7 bases fit TRBD1. The CDR3 runs to 13 residues. With V trimmed by 5 bases and J by 7 bases, 7 bases remained unmatched. Germline loops: CDR1 SGHAT, CDR2 FQNNGV.

V is TRBV3-1 (or the pseudogene TRBV3-2) and J is TRBJ2-1; TRBD2 matches at 15 bases. The trim removed 7 bases at V and 6 bases at J, leaving 7 bases unmatched. CDR1 and CDR2 from the germline V gene are LGHDT and YNNKEL (reference sequence). This CDR3 is built from 16 residues. The CDR3 nucleotides are TGTGCCAGCACAACGGGACTAGCGGGGGGTAGCAATGAGCAGTTCTTC. Protein: CASTTGLAGGSNEQFF.

A note on this clone: One end of the junction is discordant with germline, which a read error may explain. The chain has TRBV6-1 and TRBJ1-2, with 7 nucleotides matching TRBD1. In germline, CDR1 is MNHNS, CDR2 SASEGT. This CDR3 contains 14 residues. CDR3 residues: CASSQATGRYGYTF. The DNA of the CDR3 is TGTGCCAGCAGTCAAGCGACAGGGCGGTATGGCTACACCTTC.

V and J are TRBV24-1 and TRBJ1-1; 9 bases are shared with TRBD1. The germline V gene encodes CDR1 KGHDR and CDR2 SFDVKD. The V segment lost 2 bases and the J segment 7 bases; nucleotides outside the gene matches: 10. This CDR3 has 16 residues. The CDR3 loop reads CATSDSSGTGRDEAFF. CDR3 nucleotide sequence: TGTGCCACCAGTGATTCATCCGGGACAGGGAGGGATGAAGCTTTCTTT.

The rearrangement links TRBV12-5 to TRBJ2-7, with TRBD2 matching over 15 bases. The CDR3 covers 18 residues. Per germline, CDR1 LGHNT and CDR2 FRNRAP. After removal of 3 bases from V and 0 bases from J, the junction contained 6 bases not matched to a gene. CDR3 sequence reads: CASGFRTSGGVNSYEQYF. CDR3 coding DNA: TGTGCTAGTGGTTTTAGGACTAGCGGGGGGGTTAACTCCTACGAGCAGTACTTC.

The V gene is TRBV6-5, the J gene TRBJ1-2, with D possibly TRBD1 on 6 matching bases. Trimming removed 1 base at V and 3 bases at J, with 12 bases between. Germline assignment: CDR1 MNHEY and CDR2 SVGAGI. CDR3 length: 15 amino acids. The DNA for the CDR3 is TGTGCCAGCAGTTACTTAAACAGGGCGGACTATGGCTACACCTTC. It is translated as CASSYLNRADYGYTF.

The rearrangement links TRBV7-9 to TRBJ1-1, with D unclear. The germline V and J ends were trimmed by 4 bases and 0 bases, with 9 bases remaining between them. The CDR3 is made up of 14 amino acids. CDR1 and CDR2 (germline): SEHNR, FQNEAQ (reference sequence). This chain's CDR3 is CASSSEPVNTEAFF. The CDR3 coding sequence is TGTGCCAGCAGCTCCGAACCGGTGAACACTGAAGCTTTCTTT.

This clone was found once. The V and J genes are TRBV18 and TRBJ2-5, with TRBD1 matching 12 bases. The V gene's germline CDR1 is KGHSH and CDR2 LQKENI. Trimming removed 2 bases from V and 4 bases from J; junction bases left unmatched: 5. This CDR3 contains 16 residues. CDR3 amino acids: CASSPTGTGGGETQYF. The CDR3 DNA is TGTGCCAGCTCACCAACCGGGACAGGGGGCGGAGAGACCCAGTACTTC. Drawing the rest from reference TRBV18 and TRBJ2-5, the complete variable domain is NAGVMQNPRHLVRRRGQEARLRCSPMKGHSHVYWYRQLPEEGLKFMVYLQKENIIDESGMPKERFSAEFPKEGPSILRIQQVVRGDSAAYFCASSPTGTGGGETQYFGPGTRLLVL.

The V and J genes are TRBV10-1 and TRBJ2-3; D call uncertain. Germline V lookup: CDR1 WNHNN, CDR2 SYGVQD (reference sequence). With 3 bases removed from V and 2 bases from J, the gap between germline ends came to 3 bases. There are 12 residues in the CDR3. This CDR3 reads CASSDYTDTQYF. CDR3 in DNA: TGCGCCAGCAGTGACTACACAGATACGCAGTATTTT.

The gene calls are TRBV14 and TRBJ2-3; TRBD2 might be the D (6 bases). This CDR3 is built from 14 residues. Trimming left V 1 base short and J 3 bases short, with 8 bases between. The germline gives CDR1 SGHDN, CDR2 FVKESK. CDR3 protein: CASSQAGVTDTQYF. DNA of the CDR3: TGTGCCAGCAGCCAAGCGGGGGTAACAGATACGCAGTATTTT.

The J gene is TRBJ1-2, the V gene TRBV18; 8 bases are a match to TRBD1. V gave up 2 bases and J gave up 0 bases; unmatched junction bases: 2. The V gene's germline CDR1 is KGHSH and CDR2 LQKENI. The CDR3 sequence is 15 residues long. The DNA for the CDR3 is TGTGCCAGCTCACCAGGACAGGGTTCTAACTATGGCTACACCTTC. The encoded protein is CASSPGQGSNYGYTF.

The chain has TRBV28 and TRBJ2-6; no clear D. The CDR3 is 13 amino acids. Looked up from germline, CDR1 is MDHEN and CDR2 is SYDVKM. V was cut by 10 bases and J by 0 bases, with 7 bases left in between. The CDR3 region is CATKFSGANVLTF. Written as DNA, the CDR3 is TGTGCCACCAAATTCTCTGGGGCCAACGTCCTGACTTTC.

CDR3 region: CAIRRDSSNSPLHF. CDR3 nucleotides: TGTGCCATCAGGAGGGACAGCTCTAATTCACCCCTCCACTTT. The V call is TRBV10-3, the J call TRBJ1-6, with 7 bases identical to TRBD1. This CDR3 is 14 amino acids long. Germline V CDR1 and CDR2: ENHRY, SYGVKD. With V trimmed by 6 bases and J by 6 bases, 5 bases remained unmatched.

Comments on this clone: This same CDR3 is encoded by further DNA sequences in the sample. This rearrangement joins TRBV29-1 to TRBJ2-7, with D maybe TRBD1 (6 bases). Germline values: CDR1 SQVTM, CDR2 ANQGSEA. The CDR3 runs to 11 residues. V lost 4 bases and J 6 bases, leaving 10 bases between the germline ends. The CDR3 nucleotides are TGCAGCGTTGTAGGCAGGGGCGAGCAGTACTTC. Translating it yields CSVVGRGEQYF.

This CDR3 reads CASSLRDRGTEAFF. In DNA, the CDR3 is TGTGCCAGCAGCCTACGGGACAGGGGCACTGAAGCTTTCTTT. The V and J genes are TRBV5-4 and TRBJ1-1; 10 bases align to TRBD1. The germline V gene encodes CDR1 SGHNT and CDR2 YYREEE (reference sequence). V lost 4 bases, J lost 4 bases, and 4 bases stayed unmatched. This CDR3 has 14 amino acids. Together with reference TRBV5-4 and TRBJ1-1, the CDR3 gives the full variable domain: ETGVTQSPTHLIKTRGQQVTLRCSSQSGHNTVSWYQQALGQGPQFIFQYYREEENGRGNFPPRFSGLQFPNYSSELNVNALELDDSALYLCASSLRDRGTEAFFGQGTRLTVV.